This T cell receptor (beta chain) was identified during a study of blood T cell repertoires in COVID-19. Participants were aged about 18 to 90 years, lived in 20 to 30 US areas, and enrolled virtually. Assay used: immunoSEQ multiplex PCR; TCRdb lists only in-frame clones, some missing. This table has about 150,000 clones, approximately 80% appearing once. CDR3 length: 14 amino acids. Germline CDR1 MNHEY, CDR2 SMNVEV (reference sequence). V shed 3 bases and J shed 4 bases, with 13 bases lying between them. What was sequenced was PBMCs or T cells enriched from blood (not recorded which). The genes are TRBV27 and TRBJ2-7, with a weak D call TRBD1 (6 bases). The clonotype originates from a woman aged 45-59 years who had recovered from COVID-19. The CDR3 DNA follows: TGTGCCAGCAGTTTCGTGGGACACTCATACGAGCAGTACTTC. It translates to CASSFVGHSYEQYF.